The 5 T cell receptor beta chains reported below all come from one sample, sequenced in a study of T cells in Graves' hyperthyroidism and ophthalmopathy (dated by TCRdb to about 2019). The library was produced with multiplex PCR. Instrument used: Illumina HiSeq 2000. Amplification of TCR beta CDR3 regions was carried out from RNA transcripts. For the first round of RT-PCR on the TCR CDR3, the HTBI primer set was used together with the Qiagen OneStep RT-PCR kit. Starting from the raw public reads, TCRdb applied fastp trimming at Q25, assembled clones with MiXCR and retained in-frame beta chains. A single entry per CDR3 protein holds the most common genes and DNA from its merged rows. This sample lists 410,000 or so distinct CDR3 sequences; approximately 14% were detected once. Around 13% of the sample goes to the ten largest clones. Material: blood. The source is a man between 18 and 35 years old with Graves' ophthalmopathy.

The chain recombines TRBV3-1 with TRBJ2-5, with unresolved D. The CDR3 is made up of 15 amino acids. The V end was cut by 0 bases, the J end by 1 base, with 9 bases between. CDR1 and CDR2 from the germline V gene are LGHDT and YNNKEL (reference sequence). For the CDR3, the DNA is TGTGCCAGCAGCCAAGAGCCCCCGGGCCAAGAGACCCAGTACTTC. Translating it yields CASSQEPPGQETQYF.

V and J are TRBV5-4 and TRBJ2-3; TRBD1 is a possible D gene (5 bases). This CDR3 has 15 amino acids. Germline V gene lookup returns CDR1 SGHNT and CDR2 YYREEE (reference sequence). V lost 3 bases to trimming and J lost 2 bases, with 13 bases between them. CDR3 protein: CASSSVTVSTDTQYF. CDR3 in DNA: TGTGCCAGCAGCTCGGTGACAGTCTCCACAGATACGCAGTATTTT.

This clonotype was observed many times. The DNA of the CDR3 is TGTGCCAGCAGCCAAGATGTGAGTAACGAGGAAAAACTGTTTTTT. It translates to CASSQDVSNEEKLFF. The chain joins TRBV3-1 to TRBJ1-4, with no clear D. The CDR3 runs 15 residues. The germline gives CDR1 LGHDT, CDR2 YNNKEL (reference sequence). With 0 bases removed from V and 8 bases from J, the gap between germline ends came to 13 bases.

This clonotype occurred many times. This chain links TRBV6-1 with TRBJ2-7; D uncertain. Trimming removed 5 bases from V and 3 bases from J, with 14 bases in between. This CDR3 contains 14 residues. In germline, CDR1 is MNHNS, CDR2 SASEGT. DNA of the CDR3: TGTGCCAGCAGTCAACGAGACATACGCTACGAGCAGTACTTC. It encodes CASSQRDIRYEQYF.

This clonotype was counted at least ten times. The rearrangement joins TRBV4-2 to TRBJ2-7; D is perhaps TRBD2 (5 bases). The CDR3 spans 15 residues. V lost 0 bases and J lost 5, with 14 bases in between. Germline assignment: CDR1 LGHNA and CDR2 YNFKEQ. CDR3 sequence reads: CASSQEVYAGDEQYF. The CDR3 DNA reads TGTGCCAGCAGCCAAGAAGTTTACGCGGGCGACGAGCAGTACTTC.